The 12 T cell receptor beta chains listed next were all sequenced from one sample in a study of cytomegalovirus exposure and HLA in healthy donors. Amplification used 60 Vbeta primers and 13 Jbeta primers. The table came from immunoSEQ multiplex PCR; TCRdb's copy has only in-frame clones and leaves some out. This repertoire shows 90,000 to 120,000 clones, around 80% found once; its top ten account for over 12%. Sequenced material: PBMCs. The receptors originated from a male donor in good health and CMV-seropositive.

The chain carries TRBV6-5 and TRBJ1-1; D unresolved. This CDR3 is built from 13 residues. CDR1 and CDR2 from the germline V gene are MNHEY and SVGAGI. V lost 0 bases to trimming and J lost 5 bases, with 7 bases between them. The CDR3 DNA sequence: TGTGCCAGCAGTTACTCGTTTCAGACTGAAGCTTTCTTT. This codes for CASSYSFQTEAFF.

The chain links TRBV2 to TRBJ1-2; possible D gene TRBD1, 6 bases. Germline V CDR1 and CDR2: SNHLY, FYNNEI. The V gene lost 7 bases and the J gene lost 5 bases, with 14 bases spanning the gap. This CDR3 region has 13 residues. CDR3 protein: CASNRAGDYGYTF. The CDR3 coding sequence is TGTGCCAGCAATAGGGCAGGGGATTATGGCTACACCTTC.

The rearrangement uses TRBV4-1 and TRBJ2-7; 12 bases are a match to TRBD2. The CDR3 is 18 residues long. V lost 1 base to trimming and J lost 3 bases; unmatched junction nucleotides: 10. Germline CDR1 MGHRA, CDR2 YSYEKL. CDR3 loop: CASSQVRGTSGGLYEQYF. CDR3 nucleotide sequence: TGCGCCAGCAGCCAAGTAAGGGGCACTAGCGGGGGGCTCTACGAGCAGTACTTC.

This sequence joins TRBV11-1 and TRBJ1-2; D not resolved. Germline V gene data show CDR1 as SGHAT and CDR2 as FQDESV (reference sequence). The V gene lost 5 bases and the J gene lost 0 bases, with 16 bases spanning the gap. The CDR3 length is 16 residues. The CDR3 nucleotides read TGTGCCAGCAGCCCCCCCCTCGCGGGTACTAACTATGGCTACACCTTC. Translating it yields CASSPPLAGTNYGYTF.

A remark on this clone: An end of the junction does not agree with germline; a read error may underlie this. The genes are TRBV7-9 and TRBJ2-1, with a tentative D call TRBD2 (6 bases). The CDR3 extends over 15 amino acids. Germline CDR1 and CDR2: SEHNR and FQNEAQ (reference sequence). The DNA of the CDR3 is TGTTCCAGCAGCCTAACCCAAGGGCGGGGAAATGAGCAGTTCTTC. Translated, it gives CSSSLTQGRGNEQFF.

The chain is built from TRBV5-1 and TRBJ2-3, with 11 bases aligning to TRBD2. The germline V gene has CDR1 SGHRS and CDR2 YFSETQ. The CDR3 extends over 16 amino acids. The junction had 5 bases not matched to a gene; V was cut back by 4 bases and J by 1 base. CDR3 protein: CASSIGTSGRTDTQYF. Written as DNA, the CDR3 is TGCGCCAGCAGCATCGGGACTAGCGGCCGCACAGATACGCAGTATTTT.

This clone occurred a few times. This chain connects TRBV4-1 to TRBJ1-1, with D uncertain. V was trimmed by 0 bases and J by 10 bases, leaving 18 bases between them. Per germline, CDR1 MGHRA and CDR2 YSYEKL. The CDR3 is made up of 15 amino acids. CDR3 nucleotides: TGCGCCAGCAGCCAAGATAACTCGGTGTTCCGGGGAGCTTTCTTT. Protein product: CASSQDNSVFRGAFF.

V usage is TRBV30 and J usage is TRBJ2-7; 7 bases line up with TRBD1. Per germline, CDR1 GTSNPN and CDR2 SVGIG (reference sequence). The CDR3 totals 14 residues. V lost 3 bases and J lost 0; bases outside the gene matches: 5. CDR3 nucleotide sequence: TGTGCCTGGAGCGTAGGGACAGCCTCCTACGAGCAGTACTTC. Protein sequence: CAWSVGTASYEQYF.

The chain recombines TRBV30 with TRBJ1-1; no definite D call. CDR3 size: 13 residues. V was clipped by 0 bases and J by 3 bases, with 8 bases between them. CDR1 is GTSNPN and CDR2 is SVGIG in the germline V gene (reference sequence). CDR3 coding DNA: TGTGCCTGGAGTGTACAAGGAGACACTGAAGCTTTCTTT. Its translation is CAWSVQGDTEAFF.

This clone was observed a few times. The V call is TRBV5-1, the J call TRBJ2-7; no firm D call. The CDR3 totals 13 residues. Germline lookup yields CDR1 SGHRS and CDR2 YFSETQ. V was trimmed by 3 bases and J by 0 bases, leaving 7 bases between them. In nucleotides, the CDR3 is TGCGCCAGCAGCTCACAGACCTCCTACGAGCAGTACTTC. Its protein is CASSSQTSYEQYF.

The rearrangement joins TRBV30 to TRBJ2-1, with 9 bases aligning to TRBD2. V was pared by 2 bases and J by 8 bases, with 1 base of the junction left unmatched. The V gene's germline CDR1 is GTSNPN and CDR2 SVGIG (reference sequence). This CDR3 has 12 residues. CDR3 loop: CAWSRGRDEQFF. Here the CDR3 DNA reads TGTGCCTGGAGTCGCGGGAGGGATGAGCAGTTCTTC. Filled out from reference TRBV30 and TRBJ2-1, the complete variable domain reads SQTIHQWPATLVQPVGSPLSLECTVEGTSNPNLYWYRQAAGRGLQLLFYSVGIGQISSEVPQNLSASRPQDRQFILSSKKLLLSDSGFYLCAWSRGRDEQFFGPGTRLTVL.

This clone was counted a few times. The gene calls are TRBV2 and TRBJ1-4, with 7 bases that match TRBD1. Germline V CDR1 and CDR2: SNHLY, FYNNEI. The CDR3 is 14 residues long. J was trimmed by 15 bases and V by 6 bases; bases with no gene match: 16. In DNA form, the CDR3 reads TGTGCCAGCAGGTCGGGACAGCTTATGAAAACCATGTTTTTT. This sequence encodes CASRSGQLMKTMFF. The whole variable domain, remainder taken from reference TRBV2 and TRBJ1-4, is EPEVTQTPSHQVTQMGQEVILRCVPISNHLYFYWYRQILGQKVEFLVSFYNNEISEKSEIFDDQFSVERPDGSNFTLKIRSTKLEDSAMYFCASRSGQLMKTMFFGSGTQLSVL.